Listed below are T cell receptor beta chains from one sample, sequenced in a study of massively parallel sequencing of T cell beta chains. TCRdb passed the 5' RACE reads through MiXCR, listing each CDR3 protein once. The sample records under 5,000 distinct CDR3 sequences, roughly 38% being singletons. Material: commercial RNA from peripheral blood pooled from many donors. Receptors were obtained from a pool of human donors in good health; the sample was commercial RNA pooled from many donors. Each CDR3 is given without its conserved first and last residue. Size values are once, few and many counts, or a class for expanded clones, and some rows have none.

>.|TRBJ1-2|TRBV20-1
SGGQGGNYGYT
>.|TRBJ2-3|TRBV7-3
ASSLRAGSTDTQY
>.|TRBJ2-1|TRBV14
ASSPTEFNEQF
>few|TRBJ1-3|TRBV10-3
AISEGRISGNTIY
>.|TRBJ2-7|TRBV6-2/TRBV6-3
ASSQGGGYEQY
>.|TRBJ2-7|TRBV6-2/TRBV6-3
ATRTTSSYEQY
>once|TRBJ1-1|TRBV7-2
ASSFALNTEAF
>.|TRBJ2-1|TRBV19
ASSIATSDEQF
>.|TRBJ1-2|TRBV6-2/TRBV6-3
ASAGGYGYS
>few|TRBJ2-1|TRBV29-1
SVEDLGGQGYNEQF
>few|TRBJ1-6|TRBV5-1
ASSPDRAGSPLH
>.|TRBJ2-3|TRBV6-2/TRBV6-3
ASMIADLTDTQY
>.|TRBJ2-2|TRBV10-3
AISESVGGGELF